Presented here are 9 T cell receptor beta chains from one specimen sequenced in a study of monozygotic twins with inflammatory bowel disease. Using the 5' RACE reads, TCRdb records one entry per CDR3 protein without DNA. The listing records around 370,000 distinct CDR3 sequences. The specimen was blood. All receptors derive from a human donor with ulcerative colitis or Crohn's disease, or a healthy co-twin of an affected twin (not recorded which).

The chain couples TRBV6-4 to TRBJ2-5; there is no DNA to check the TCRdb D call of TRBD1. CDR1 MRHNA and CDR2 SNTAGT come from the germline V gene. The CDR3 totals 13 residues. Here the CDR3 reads CASSENFPGTQYF.

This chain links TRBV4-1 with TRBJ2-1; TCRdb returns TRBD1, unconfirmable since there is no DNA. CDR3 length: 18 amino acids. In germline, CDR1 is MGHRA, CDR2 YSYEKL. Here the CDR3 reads CASSQGGQGPLSYNEQFF.

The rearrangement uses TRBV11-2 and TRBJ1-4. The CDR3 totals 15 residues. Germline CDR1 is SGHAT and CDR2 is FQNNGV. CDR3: CASSLDGNWGEKLFF.

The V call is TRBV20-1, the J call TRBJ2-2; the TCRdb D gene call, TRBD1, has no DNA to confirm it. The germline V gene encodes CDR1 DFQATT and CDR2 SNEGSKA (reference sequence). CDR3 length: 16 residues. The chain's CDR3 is CSVTGTGNLITGELFF.

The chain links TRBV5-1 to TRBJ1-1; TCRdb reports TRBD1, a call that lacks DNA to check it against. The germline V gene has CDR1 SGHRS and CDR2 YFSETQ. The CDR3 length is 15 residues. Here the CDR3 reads CASSLDRGRDTEAFF. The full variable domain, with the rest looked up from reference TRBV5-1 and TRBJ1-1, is KAGVTQTPRYLIKTRGQQVTLSCSPISGHRSVSWYQQTPGQGLQFLFEYFSETQRNKGNFPGRFSGRQFSNSRSEMNVSTLELGDSALYLCASSLDRGRDTEAFFGQGTRLTVV.

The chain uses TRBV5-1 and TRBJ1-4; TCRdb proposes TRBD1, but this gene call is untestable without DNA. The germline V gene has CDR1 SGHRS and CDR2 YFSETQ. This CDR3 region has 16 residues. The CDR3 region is CASSWSTGTDNEKLFF.

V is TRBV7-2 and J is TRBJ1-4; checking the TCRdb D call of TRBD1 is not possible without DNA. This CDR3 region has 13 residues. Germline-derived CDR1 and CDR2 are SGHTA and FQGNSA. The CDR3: CASSPGTGEKLFF.

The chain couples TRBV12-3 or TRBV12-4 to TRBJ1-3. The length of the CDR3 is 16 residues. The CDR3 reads CASSPDYQQNGNTIYF.

The CDR3 loop is CASSSGHLSSYEQYF. V and J are TRBV3-1 and TRBJ2-7; TCRdb designates TRBD1, a call that cannot be tested without DNA. Germline loops: CDR1 LGHDT, CDR2 YNNKEL (reference sequence). The CDR3 covers 15 residues.